Sequencing of this T cell receptor beta chain was carried out in a study of cytomegalovirus exposure and HLA in healthy donors. Whole-study results and caveats: Donor immune exposure was known only as CMV serostatus. Within an earlier analysis, most TCR beta V segments proved productive either about 90% or about 30% of the time.

Notes on this clone: Its antigen is undetermined.

The PCR used 60 Vbeta and 13 Jbeta primers. Profiling relied on immunoSEQ multiplex PCR, and the TCRdb table lists in-frame clones only, not all of them. Of about 110,000 clones listed, 65% to 80% are singletons. CDR1 is MDHEN and CDR2 is SYDVKM in the germline V gene. Trimming removed 2 bases from V and 4 bases from J, with 11 bases in between. This CDR3 comprises 14 residues. Source material: PBMCs. This chain links TRBV28 with TRBJ1-2; perhaps TRBD1 as D (5 bases). The TCR was taken from a woman aged 45-59 years in good health and CMV-seropositive. This CDR3 is CASSLPRQTYGYTF. CDR3 in DNA: TGTGCCAGCAGTTTACCTCGACAGACCTATGGCTACACCTTC.